This entry concerns a single T cell receptor beta chain. The data originate from a study of blood T cell repertoires in COVID-19. Across the whole study: PBMCs, B-cell-depleted T cells, or T cells were the source of the cDNA or gDNA that made up the material.

CDR3 length: 13 residues. V was shortened by 0 bases and J by 11 bases, with 10 bases between the two germline ends. Germline-derived CDR1 and CDR2 are SGHDN and FVKESK. Here immunoSEQ multiplex PCR was the method, and the copy in TCRdb shows in-frame clones only, minus some. This repertoire shows 94,000 or so clones, almost 90% found once; its top ten account for roughly 8.1%. This rearrangement joins TRBV14 to TRBJ1-4, with TRBD1 as a possible D gene (5 bases). Input material: peripheral blood. This receptor was obtained from a woman between 70 and 85 years old with acute or convalescent COVID-19. The CDR3 sequence: CASSQDLEGKLFF. DNA for the CDR3: TGTGCCAGCAGCCAAGATTTGGAGGGGAAACTGTTTTTT.